The TCR beta chain under discussion was sequenced for a study of blood T cells in healthy people across ages. The germline V gene encodes CDR1 SGHTA and CDR2 FQGTGA. V was pared by 1 base and J by 8 bases, with 30 bases between. The CDR3 extends over 20 amino acids. This clonotype was recorded only once. The second PCR ran about 6 to 12 cycles with a sample-barcoded 5' primer and J-beta primers. TCRdb fed the 5' RACE reads into MiXCR, producing one record per CDR3 protein. The sample lists approximately 2,000,000 distinct CDR3 sequences; approximately 40% were seen once. The source of this sequence is a human donor in good health. The J gene is TRBJ1-5, the V gene TRBV7-3; TRBD1 is a possible D gene (6 bases). The specimen sequenced was blood. CDR3 sequence (DNA): TGTGCCAGCAGCTTAAAACGGCTAGCGGGGGCAACCGGGGGATATGAGCCCCAGCATTTT. Translation gives CASSLKRLAGATGGYEPQHF.